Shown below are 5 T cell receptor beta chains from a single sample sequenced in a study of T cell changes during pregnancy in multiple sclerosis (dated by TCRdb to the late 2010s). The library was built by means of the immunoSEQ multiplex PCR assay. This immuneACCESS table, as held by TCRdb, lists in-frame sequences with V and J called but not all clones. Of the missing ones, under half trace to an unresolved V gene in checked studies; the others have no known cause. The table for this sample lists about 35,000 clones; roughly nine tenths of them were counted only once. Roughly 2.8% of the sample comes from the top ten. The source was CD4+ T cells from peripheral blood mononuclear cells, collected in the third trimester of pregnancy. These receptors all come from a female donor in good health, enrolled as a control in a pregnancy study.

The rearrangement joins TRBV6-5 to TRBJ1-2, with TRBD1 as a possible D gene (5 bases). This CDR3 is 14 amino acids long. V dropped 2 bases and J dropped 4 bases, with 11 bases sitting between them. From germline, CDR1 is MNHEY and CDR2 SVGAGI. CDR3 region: CASSYGGSFYGYTF. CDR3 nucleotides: TGTGCCAGCAGTTACGGGGGGAGCTTCTATGGCTACACCTTC.

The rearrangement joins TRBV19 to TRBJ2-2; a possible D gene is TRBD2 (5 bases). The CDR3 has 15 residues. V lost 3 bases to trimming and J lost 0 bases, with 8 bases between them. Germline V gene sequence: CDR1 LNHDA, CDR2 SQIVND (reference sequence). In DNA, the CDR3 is TGTGCCAGTAGTATTCGGGAAGCGAACACCGGGGAGCTGTTTTTT. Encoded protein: CASSIREANTGELFF.

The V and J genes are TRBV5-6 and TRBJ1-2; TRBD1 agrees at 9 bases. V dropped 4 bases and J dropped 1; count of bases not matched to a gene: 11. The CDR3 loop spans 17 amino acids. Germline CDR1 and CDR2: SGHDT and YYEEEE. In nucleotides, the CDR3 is TGTGCCAGCAGCGGTTGGACAGGGGCGAAGGATAACTATGGCTACACCTTC. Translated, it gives CASSGWTGAKDNYGYTF.

CDR3 sequence (DNA): TGTGCCAGCAGGCCTACCAGGATTTCCTCTGGGGCCAACGTCCTGACTTTC. This sequence encodes CASRPTRISSGANVLTF. This chain uses TRBV7-9 with TRBJ2-6, with D unresolved. With 6 bases removed from V and 0 bases from J, the gap between germline ends came to 15 bases. The CDR3 spans 17 residues. The germline V gene has CDR1 SEHNR and CDR2 FQNEAQ (reference sequence).

As DNA, the CDR3 is TGTGCCAGCAGCTTGGGAGGGAGACCTGAAGCTTTCTTT. Amino acids: CASSLGGRPEAFF. This chain links TRBV5-4 with TRBJ1-1; the D is unclear. The CDR3 has 13 residues. Germline lookup yields CDR1 SGHNT and CDR2 YYREEE (reference sequence). The V gene lost 0 bases and the J gene lost 6 bases, with 9 bases spanning the gap.